This T cell receptor beta chain was sequenced for a study of cytomegalovirus exposure and HLA in healthy donors. The CDR3 sequence is 12 residues long. Per the germline V gene, CDR1 is SGHRS and CDR2 is YFSETQ. The germline V and J ends were trimmed by 7 bases and 4 bases, with 9 bases remaining between them. The PCR had 60 Vbeta and 13 Jbeta primers. Libraries were prepared by immunoSEQ multiplex PCR; TCRdb keeps only in-frame clonotypes and omits some of them. The sample gives over 90,000 clones, under 65% of which show up once; roughly 3.2% is in the top ten. This receptor was identified in a man in his 60s in good health and CMV-seronegative. The sequenced material came from PBMCs. This chain joins TRBV5-1 and TRBJ1-3; D uncertain. Here the CDR3 DNA reads TGCGCCAGCCGGGATGGCGGAAACACCATATATTTT. Translation: CASRDGGNTIYF. Based on the CDR3 plus reference TRBV5-1 and TRBJ1-3, the full variable domain is KAGVTQTPRYLIKTRGQQVTLSCSPISGHRSVSWYQQTPGQGLQFLFEYFSETQRNKGNFPGRFSGRQFSNSRSEMNVSTLELGDSALYLCASRDGGNTIYFGEGSWLTVV.